The text below deals with one T cell receptor beta chain. TCRdb re-called the 5' RACE reads through MiXCR, storing one row per CDR3 protein. This sample has around 140,000 distinct CDR3 sequences, with about an eighth found just once. V lost 4 bases and J lost 1, with 19 bases in between. The CDR3 contains 18 residues. The V gene's germline CDR1 is KGHDR and CDR2 SFDVKD. The data were obtained in a study of CD8 T cells in ankylosing spondylitis. Sequenced input: blood, either unsorted or a sorted T cell fraction (not recorded which). The receptor comes from a female donor with ankylosing spondylitis or in good health (not recorded which). The V and J genes are TRBV24-1 and TRBJ1-3; no firm D call. The CDR3 sequence is CATSDSGLGAGSGNTIYF. The CDR3 coding sequence is TGTGCCACCAGTGACTCAGGCCTGGGCGCAGGATCTGGAAACACCATATATTTT.